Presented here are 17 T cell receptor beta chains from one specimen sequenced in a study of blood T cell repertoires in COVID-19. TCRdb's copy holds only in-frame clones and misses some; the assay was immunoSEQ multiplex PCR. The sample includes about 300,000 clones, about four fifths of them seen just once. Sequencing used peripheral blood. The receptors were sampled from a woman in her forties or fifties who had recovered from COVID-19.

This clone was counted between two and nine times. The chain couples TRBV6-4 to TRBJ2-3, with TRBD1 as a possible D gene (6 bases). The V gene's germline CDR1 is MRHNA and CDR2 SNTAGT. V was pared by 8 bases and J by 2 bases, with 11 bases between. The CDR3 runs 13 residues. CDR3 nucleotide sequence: TGTGCCAGCGCTGGACAGATCACAGATACGCAGTATTTT. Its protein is CASAGQITDTQYF.

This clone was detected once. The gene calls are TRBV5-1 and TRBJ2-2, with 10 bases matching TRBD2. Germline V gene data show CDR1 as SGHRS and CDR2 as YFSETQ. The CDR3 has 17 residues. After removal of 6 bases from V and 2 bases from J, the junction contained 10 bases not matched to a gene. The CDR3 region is CASTFAPSGSNTGELFF. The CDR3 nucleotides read TGCGCCAGCACCTTTGCCCCTAGCGGGAGCAACACCGGGGAGCTGTTTTTT.

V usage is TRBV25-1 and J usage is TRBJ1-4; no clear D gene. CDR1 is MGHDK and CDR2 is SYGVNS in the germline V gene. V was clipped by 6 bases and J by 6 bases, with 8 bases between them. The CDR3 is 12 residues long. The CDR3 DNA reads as TGTGCCAGCAGGTCGAGTCATGAAAAACTGTTTTTT. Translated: CASRSSHEKLFF.

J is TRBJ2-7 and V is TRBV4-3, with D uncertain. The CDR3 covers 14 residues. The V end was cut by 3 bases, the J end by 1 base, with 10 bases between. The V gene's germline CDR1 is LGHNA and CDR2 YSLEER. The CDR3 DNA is TGCGCCAGCAGCCATTTGGTGCGATCCTACGAGCAGTACTTC. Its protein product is CASSHLVRSYEQYF.

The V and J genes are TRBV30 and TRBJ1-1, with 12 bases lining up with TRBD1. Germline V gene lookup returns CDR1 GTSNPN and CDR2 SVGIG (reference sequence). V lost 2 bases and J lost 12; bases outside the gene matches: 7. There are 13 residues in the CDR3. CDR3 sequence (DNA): TGTGCCTGGAGTCCGACCGGGACAGGGGGCTCTTTCTTT. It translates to CAWSPTGTGGSFF. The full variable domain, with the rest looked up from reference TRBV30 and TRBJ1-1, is SQTIHQWPATLVQPVGSPLSLECTVEGTSNPNLYWYRQAAGRGLQLLFYSVGIGQISSEVPQNLSASRPQDRQFILSSKKLLLSDSGFYLCAWSPTGTGGSFFGQGTRLTVV.

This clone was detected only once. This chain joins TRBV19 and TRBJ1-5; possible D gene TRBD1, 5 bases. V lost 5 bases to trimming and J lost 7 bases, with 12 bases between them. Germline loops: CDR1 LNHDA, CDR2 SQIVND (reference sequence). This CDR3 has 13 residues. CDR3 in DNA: TGTGCCAGTAGTTCCCTTCGGGGGCAGCCCCAGCATTTT. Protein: CASSSLRGQPQHF.

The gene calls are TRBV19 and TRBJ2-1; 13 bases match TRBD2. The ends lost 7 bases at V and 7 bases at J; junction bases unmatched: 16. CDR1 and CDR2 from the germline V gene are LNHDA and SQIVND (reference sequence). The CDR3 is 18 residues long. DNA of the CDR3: TGTGCCAGTACCTCACCGGGACTAGCGGGACCTGGCAGGAATGAGCAGTTCTTC. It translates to CASTSPGLAGPGRNEQFF.

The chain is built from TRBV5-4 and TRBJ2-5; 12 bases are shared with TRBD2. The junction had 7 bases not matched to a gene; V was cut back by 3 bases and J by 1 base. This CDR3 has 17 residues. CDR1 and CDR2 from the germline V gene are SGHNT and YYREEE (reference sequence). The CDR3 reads CASSSRLAGGTQETQYF. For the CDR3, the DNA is TGTGCCAGCAGCTCCCGCCTAGCGGGGGGGACCCAAGAGACCCAGTACTTC.

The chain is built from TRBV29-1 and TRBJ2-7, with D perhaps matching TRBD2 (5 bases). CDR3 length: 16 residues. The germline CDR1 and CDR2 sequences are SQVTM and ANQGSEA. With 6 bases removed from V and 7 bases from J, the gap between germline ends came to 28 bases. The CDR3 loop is CSVLSGGFPHPGEQYF. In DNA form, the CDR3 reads TGCAGCGTCCTCTCCGGCGGGTTTCCTCATCCGGGAGAGCAGTACTTC.

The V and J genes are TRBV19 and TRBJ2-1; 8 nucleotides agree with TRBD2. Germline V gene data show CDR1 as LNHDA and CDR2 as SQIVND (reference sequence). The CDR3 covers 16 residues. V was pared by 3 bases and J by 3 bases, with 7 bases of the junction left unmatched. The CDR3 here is CASSIAGTRDYNEQFF. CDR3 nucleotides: TGTGCCAGTAGTATCGCTGGGACTAGGGACTACAATGAGCAGTTCTTC.

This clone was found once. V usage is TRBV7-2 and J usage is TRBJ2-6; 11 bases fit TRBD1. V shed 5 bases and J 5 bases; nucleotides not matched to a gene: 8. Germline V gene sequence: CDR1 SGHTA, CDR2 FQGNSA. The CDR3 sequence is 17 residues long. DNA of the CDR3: TGTGCCAGCAGCGCCCAGGACAGGGGGCGGAGGGCCAACGTCCTGACTTTC. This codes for CASSAQDRGRRANVLTF.

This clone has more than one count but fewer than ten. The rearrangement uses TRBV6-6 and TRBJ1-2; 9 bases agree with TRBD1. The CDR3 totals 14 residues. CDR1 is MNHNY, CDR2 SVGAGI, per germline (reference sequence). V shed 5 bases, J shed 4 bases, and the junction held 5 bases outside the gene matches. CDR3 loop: CASSLPGQGYGYTF. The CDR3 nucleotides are TGTGCCAGCAGTCTCCCGGGACAGGGCTATGGCTACACCTTC.

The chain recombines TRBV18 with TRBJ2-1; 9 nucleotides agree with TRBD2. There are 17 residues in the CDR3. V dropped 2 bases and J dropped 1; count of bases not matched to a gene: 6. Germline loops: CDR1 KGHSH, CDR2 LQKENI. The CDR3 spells CASSPGREGLSYNEQFF. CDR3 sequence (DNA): TGTGCCAGCTCACCAGGGCGGGAGGGCCTTTCCTACAATGAGCAGTTCTTC.

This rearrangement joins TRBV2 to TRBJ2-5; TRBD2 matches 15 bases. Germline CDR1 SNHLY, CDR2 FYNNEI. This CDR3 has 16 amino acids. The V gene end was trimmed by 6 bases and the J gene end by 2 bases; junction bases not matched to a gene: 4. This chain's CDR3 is CASRAGLAGGQETQYF. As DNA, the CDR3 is TGTGCCAGCAGGGCCGGACTAGCGGGGGGGCAAGAGACCCAGTACTTC.

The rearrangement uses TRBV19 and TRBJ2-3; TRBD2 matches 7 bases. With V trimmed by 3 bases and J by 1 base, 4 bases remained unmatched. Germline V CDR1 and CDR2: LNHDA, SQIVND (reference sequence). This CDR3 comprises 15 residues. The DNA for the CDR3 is TGTGCCAGTAGTATTGGTCTAGCGGGCACAGATACGCAGTATTTT. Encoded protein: CASSIGLAGTDTQYF.

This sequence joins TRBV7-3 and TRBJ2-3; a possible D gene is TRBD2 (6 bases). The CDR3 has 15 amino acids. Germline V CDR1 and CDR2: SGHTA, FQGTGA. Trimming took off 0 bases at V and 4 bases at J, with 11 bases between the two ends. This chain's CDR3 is CASSLTGGMADTQYF. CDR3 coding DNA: TGTGCCAGCAGCTTAACAGGCGGGATGGCAGATACGCAGTATTTT.

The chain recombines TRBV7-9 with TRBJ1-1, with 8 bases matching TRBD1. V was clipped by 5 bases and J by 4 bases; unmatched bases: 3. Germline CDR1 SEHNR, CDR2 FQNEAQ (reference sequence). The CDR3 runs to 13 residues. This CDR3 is CASSATGGTEAFF. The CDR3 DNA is TGTGCCAGCAGCGCCACAGGGGGCACTGAAGCTTTCTTT.